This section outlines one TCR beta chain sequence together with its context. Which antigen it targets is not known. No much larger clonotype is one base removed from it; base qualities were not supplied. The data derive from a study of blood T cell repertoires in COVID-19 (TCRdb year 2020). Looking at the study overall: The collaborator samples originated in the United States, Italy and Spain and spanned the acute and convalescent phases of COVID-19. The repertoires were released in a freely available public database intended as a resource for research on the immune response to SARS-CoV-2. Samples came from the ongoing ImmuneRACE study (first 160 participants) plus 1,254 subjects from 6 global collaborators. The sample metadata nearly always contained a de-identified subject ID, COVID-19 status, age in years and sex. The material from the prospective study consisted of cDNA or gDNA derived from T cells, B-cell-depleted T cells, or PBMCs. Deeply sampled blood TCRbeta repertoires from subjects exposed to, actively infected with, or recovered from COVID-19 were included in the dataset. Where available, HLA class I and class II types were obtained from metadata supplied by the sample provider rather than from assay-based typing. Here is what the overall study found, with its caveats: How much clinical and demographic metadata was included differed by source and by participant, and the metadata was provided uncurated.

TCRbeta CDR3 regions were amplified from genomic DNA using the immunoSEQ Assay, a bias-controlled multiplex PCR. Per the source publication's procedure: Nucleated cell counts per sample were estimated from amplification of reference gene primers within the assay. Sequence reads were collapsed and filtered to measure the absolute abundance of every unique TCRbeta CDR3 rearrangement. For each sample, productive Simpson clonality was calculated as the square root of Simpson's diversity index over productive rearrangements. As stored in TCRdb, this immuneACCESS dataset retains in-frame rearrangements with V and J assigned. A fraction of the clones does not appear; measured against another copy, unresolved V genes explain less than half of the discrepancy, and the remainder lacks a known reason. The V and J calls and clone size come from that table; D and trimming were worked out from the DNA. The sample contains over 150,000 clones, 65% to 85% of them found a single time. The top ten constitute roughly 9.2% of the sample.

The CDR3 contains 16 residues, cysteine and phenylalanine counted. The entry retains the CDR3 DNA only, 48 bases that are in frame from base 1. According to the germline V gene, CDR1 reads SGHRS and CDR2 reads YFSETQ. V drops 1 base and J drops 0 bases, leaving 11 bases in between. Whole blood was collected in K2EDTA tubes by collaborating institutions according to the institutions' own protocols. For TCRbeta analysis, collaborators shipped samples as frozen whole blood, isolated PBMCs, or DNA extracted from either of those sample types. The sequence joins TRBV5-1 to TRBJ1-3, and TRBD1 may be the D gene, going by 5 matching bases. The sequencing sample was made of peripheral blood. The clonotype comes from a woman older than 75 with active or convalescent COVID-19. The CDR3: CASSLTGGSSGNTIYF. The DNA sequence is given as TGCGCCAGCAGCTTGACAGGTGGTTCCTCTGGAAACACCATATATTTT. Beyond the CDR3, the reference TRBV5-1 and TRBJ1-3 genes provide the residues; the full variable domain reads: KAGVTQTPRYLIKTRGQQVTLSCSPISGHRSVSWYQQTPGQGLQFLFEYFSETQRNKGNFPGRFSGRQFSNSRSEMNVSTLELGDSALYLCASSLTGGSSGNTIYFGEGSWLTVV.